This entry concerns a single TCR beta chain. These data come from a study of blood T cell repertoires in COVID-19. The CDR3 spans 15 residues. Trimming stripped 1 base from V and 2 bases from J, with 10 bases between. Germline CDR1 reads SGHDT; CDR2 reads YYEEEE. The table came from immunoSEQ multiplex PCR; TCRdb's copy has only in-frame clones and leaves some out. The table includes more than 45,000 clones, roughly nine tenths detected once. Sequencing was performed on peripheral blood. The TCR sequence derives from a human donor in a cohort sampled during active COVID-19. The chain carries TRBV5-6 and TRBJ1-5; D is uncertain. The CDR3 nucleotides read TGTGCCAGCAGCTTGTTATCGGGTGGCAATCAGCCCCAGCATTTT. Translating gives CASSLLSGGNQPQHF. Drawing the rest from reference TRBV5-6 and TRBJ1-5, the complete variable domain is DAGVTQSPTHLIKTRGQQVTLRCSPKSGHDTVSWYQQALGQGPQFIFQYYEEEERQRGNFPDRFSGHQFPNYSSELNVNALLLGDSALYLCASSLLSGGNQPQHFGDGTRLSIL.